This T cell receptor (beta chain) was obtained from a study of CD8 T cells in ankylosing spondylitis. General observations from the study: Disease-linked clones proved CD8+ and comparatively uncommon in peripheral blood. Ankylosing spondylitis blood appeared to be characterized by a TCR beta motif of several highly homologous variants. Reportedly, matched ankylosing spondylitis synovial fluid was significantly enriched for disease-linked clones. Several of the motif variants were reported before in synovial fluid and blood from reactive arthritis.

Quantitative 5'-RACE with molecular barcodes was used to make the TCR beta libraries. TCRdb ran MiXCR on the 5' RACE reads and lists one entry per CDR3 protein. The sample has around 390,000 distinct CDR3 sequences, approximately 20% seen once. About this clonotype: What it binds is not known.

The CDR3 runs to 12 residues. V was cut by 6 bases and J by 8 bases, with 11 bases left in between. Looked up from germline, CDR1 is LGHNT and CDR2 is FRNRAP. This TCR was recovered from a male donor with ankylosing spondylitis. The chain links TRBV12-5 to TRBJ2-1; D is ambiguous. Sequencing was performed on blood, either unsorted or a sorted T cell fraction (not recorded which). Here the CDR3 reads CASGPILYEQFF. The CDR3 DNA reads TGTGCTAGTGGCCCTATACTATATGAGCAGTTCTTC.